The text below deals with one T cell receptor (beta chain). The sample comes from a study of OX40 agonist ivuxolimab in advanced cancers. TCRdb's table, derived via immunoSEQ multiplex PCR, lists solely in-frame clones and lacks some. The repertoire holds under 20,000 clones, with roughly 84% as singletons. The germline CDR1 and CDR2 sequences are MNHEY and SMNVEV (reference sequence). Trimming stripped 6 bases from V and 0 bases from J, with 12 bases between. The CDR3 sequence is 14 residues long. The V call is TRBV27, the J call TRBJ2-7; TRBD1 is a possible D gene (5 bases). The sequencing here drew on CD4+ or CD8+ T cells sorted from blood, taken in a trial of the OX40 agonist ivuxolimab. This receptor was taken from an adult with an advanced solid tumor such as melanoma, head and neck, liver or kidney cancer. CDR3 DNA: TGTGCCAGCAGATACGGACACGGCTCCTACGAGCAGTACTTC. Translating gives CASRYGHGSYEQYF.